In its sample, the clone carrying this TCR beta chain was seen a few times. No antigen is known for it. A sample-barcoded 5' primer and a J-beta primer mix were used in a second PCR of roughly 7 to 12 cycles. TCRdb reprocessed the 5' RACE reads via MiXCR and lists one record per CDR3 protein. The data contain roughly 2 million distinct CDR3 sequences, roughly 50% of them singletons. Roughly 9.5 milliliters of peripheral blood were drawn from each donor into EDTA-treated tubes. PBMCs, at least 6 million per sample, were isolated. The junction had 15 bases not matched to a gene; V was cut back by 2 bases and J by 5 bases. The CDR3 runs to 18 residues. The V gene's germline CDR1 is MGHRA and CDR2 YSYEKL. This entry comes from a study of blood T cells in healthy people across ages. Study-wide results and caveats: Leaving the PBMCs unsorted stopped any conclusive comparison of naive versus antigen-experienced cells.

Sample: blood. This rearrangement joins TRBV4-1 to TRBJ2-1, with 7 bases identical to TRBD2. The sequence derives from a woman aged 40 to 49 in good health. CDR3 nucleotides: TGCGCCAGCAGCCAAAGGGGACCGAGTTGGGGGGGGGACAATGAGCAGTTCTTC. Protein sequence: CASSQRGPSWGGDNEQFF.